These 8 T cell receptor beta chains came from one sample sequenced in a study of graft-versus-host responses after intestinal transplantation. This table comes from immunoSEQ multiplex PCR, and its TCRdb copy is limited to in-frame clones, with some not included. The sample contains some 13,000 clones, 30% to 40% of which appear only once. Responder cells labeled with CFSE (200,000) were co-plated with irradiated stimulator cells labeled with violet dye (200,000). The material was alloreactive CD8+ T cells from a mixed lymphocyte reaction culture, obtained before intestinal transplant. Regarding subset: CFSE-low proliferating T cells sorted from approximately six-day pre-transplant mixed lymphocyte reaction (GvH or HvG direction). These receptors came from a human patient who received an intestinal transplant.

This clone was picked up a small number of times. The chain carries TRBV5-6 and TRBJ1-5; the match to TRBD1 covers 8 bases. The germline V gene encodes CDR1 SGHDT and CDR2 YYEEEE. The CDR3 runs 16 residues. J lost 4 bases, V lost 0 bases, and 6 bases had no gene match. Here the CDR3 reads CASSLASDRVNQPQHF. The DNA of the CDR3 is TGTGCCAGCAGCTTGGCCTCGGACAGGGTGAATCAGCCCCAGCATTTT. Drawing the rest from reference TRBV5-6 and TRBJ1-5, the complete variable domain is DAGVTQSPTHLIKTRGQQVTLRCSPKSGHDTVSWYQQALGQGPQFIFQYYEEEERQRGNFPDRFSGHQFPNYSSELNVNALLLGDSALYLCASSLASDRVNQPQHFGDGTRLSIL.

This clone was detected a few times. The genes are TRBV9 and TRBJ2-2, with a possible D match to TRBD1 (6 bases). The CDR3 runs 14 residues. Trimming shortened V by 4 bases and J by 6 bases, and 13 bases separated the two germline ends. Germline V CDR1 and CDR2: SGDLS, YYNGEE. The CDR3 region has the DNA TGTGCCAGCAGCCCAGGGGTTCAATCCGGGGAGCTGTTTTTT. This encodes CASSPGVQSGELFF.

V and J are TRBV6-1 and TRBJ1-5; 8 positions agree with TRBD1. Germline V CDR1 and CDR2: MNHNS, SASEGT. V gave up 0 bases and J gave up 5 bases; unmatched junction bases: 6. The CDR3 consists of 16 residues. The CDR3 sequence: CASSEASRGPYQPQHF. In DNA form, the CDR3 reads TGTGCCAGCAGTGAAGCGAGCAGGGGGCCTTATCAGCCCCAGCATTTT.

In DNA form, the CDR3 reads TGTGCCAGCAGTGACACAGCCATGAACACTGAAGCTTTCTTT. Translating it yields CASSDTAMNTEAFF. This sequence joins TRBV6-1 and TRBJ1-1; no definite D call. Between the trimmed V and J ends, which lost 3 bases and 0 bases, there was a span of 8 bases. This CDR3 has 14 amino acids. Germline V CDR1 and CDR2: MNHNS, SASEGT.

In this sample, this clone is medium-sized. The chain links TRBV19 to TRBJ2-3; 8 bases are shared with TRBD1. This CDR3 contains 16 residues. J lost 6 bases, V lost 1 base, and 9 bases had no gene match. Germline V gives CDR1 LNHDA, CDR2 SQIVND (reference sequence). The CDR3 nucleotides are TGTGCCAGTAGTATAGGCCAGGGGGCTCTTTGGGATACGCAGTATTTT. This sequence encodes CASSIGQGALWDTQYF.

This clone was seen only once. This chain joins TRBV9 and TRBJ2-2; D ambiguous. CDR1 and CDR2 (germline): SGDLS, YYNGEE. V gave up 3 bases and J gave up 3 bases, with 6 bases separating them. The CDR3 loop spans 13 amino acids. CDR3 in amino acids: CASSEMDTGELFF. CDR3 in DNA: TGTGCCAGCAGCGAGATGGACACCGGGGAGCTGTTTTTT. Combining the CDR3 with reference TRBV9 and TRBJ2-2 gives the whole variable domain DSGVTQTPKHLITATGQRVTLRCSPRSGDLSVYWYQQSLDQGLQFLIQYYNGEERAKGNILERFSAQQFPDLHSELNLSSLELGDSALYFCASSEMDTGELFFGEGSRLTVL.

CDR3 region: CAEAQDLRETQYF. The CDR3 DNA reads TGTGCAGAAGCCCAGGACCTTAGGGAGACCCAGTACTTC. V and J are TRBV6-5 and TRBJ2-5; D is unresolved. CDR1 MNHEY and CDR2 SVGAGI come from the germline V gene. The CDR3 has 13 residues.

CDR3 nucleotides: TGTGCCAGCAGCCCCGGGACTAGCTTTGAGCAGTTCTTC. Its translation is CASSPGTSFEQFF. J is TRBJ2-1 and V is TRBV7-9, with 9 bases matching TRBD2. The V gene end was trimmed by 5 bases and the J gene end by 9 bases; junction bases not matched to a gene: 5. The germline V gene has CDR1 SEHNR and CDR2 FQNEAQ (reference sequence). There are 13 residues in the CDR3.